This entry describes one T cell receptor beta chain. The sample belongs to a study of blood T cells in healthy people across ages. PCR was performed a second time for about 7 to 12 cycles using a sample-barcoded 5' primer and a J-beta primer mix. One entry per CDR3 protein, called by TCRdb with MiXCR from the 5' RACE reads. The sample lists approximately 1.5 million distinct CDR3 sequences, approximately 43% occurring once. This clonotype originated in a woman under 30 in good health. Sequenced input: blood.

This CDR3 reads CASSEAGIGNSPLHF. CDR3 nucleotide sequence: TGTGCCAGCAGTGAAGCAGGGATAGGTAATTCACCCCTCCACTTT. The chain links TRBV6-1 to TRBJ1-6, with no clear D. The CDR3 has 15 residues. The V gene lost 0 bases and the J gene lost 6 bases, with 9 bases spanning the gap. Germline CDR1 reads MNHNS; CDR2 reads SASEGT.